Below, 28 T cell receptor beta chains from the same sample are listed, as sequenced in a study of T cell responses to AZD1222 COVID-19 vaccine. Data came from immunoSEQ multiplex PCR; TCRdb stores just in-frame clones and leaves some out. Of nearly 95,000 clones in the sample, around 87% were seen once. The source was peripheral blood, collected 28 days after the second AZD1222 dose. These receptors came from an adult who received the AZD1222 COVID-19 vaccine.

The chain combines TRBV7-8 with TRBJ2-1; 7 nucleotides align to TRBD2. The J segment lost 7 bases and the V segment lost 4 bases, leaving 19 bases of the junction unmatched. Germline V gene lookup returns CDR1 SGHVS and CDR2 FQNEAQ. The CDR3 contains 18 residues. CDR3 in amino acids: CASSSMGRGSTGRNEQFF. CDR3 nucleotide sequence: TGTGCCAGCAGCTCCATGGGGCGCGGGAGTACGGGTAGGAATGAGCAGTTCTTC.

This clone was picked up one time. The J gene is TRBJ1-1, the V gene TRBV10-3; 9 positions agree with TRBD1. The CDR3 runs 15 residues. CDR1 and CDR2 (germline): ENHRY, SYGVKD. With 5 bases clipped from V and 5 bases from J, the junction kept 9 bases outside the gene matches. This CDR3 is CAISHRGRVKTEAFF. The CDR3 DNA follows: TGTGCCATCAGTCACAGGGGGCGCGTAAAGACTGAAGCTTTCTTT.

The rearrangement joins TRBV4-3 to TRBJ1-5; D is ambiguous. The V gene lost 0 bases and the J gene lost 3 bases, with 9 bases spanning the gap. This CDR3 has 15 residues. The germline gives CDR1 LGHNA, CDR2 YSLEER. For the CDR3, the DNA is TGCGCCAGCAGCCAAGACAACCTTTCCAATCAGCCCCAGCATTTT. It specifies CASSQDNLSNQPQHF.

The chain couples TRBV29-1 to TRBJ2-2, with no clear D. The CDR3 is made up of 10 amino acids. Trimming shortened V by 7 bases and J by 3 bases, and 3 bases separated the two germline ends. The V gene's germline CDR1 is SQVTM and CDR2 ANQGSEA. CDR3 nucleotides: TGCAGCGCCTACACCGGGGAGCTGTTTTTT. Protein: CSAYTGELFF.

The chain has TRBV18 and TRBJ1-1; no reliable D call. V lost 4 bases to trimming and J lost 0 bases, with 12 bases between them. The CDR3 runs 15 residues. CDR1 and CDR2 from the germline V gene are KGHSH and LQKENI. The DNA of the CDR3 is TGTGCCAGCTCACGGACGGGAAGTTTGAACACTGAAGCTTTCTTT. It yields the protein CASSRTGSLNTEAFF.

The chain uses TRBV7-9 and TRBJ1-1; D gene ambiguous. The CDR3 runs to 13 residues. Germline V gene data show CDR1 as SEHNR and CDR2 as FQNEAQ (reference sequence). Trimming shortened V by 7 bases and J by 6 bases, and 15 bases separated the two germline ends. CDR3 region: CASTGYLDAEAFF. For the CDR3, the DNA is TGTGCCAGCACCGGGTATCTCGACGCTGAAGCTTTCTTT.

J is TRBJ1-5 and V is TRBV30, with unresolved D. Trimming removed 0 bases at V and 1 base at J, with 4 bases between. The CDR3 consists of 13 residues. From germline, CDR1 is GTSNPN and CDR2 SVGIG (reference sequence). The CDR3: CAWSVGSNQPQHF. The DNA for the CDR3 is TGTGCCTGGAGTGTGGGGAGCAATCAGCCCCAGCATTTT.

The genes are TRBV29-1 and TRBJ1-2, with a possible D match to TRBD1 (6 bases). Germline V gene sequence: CDR1 SQVTM, CDR2 ANQGSEA. The CDR3 has 15 amino acids. The V gene lost 0 bases and the J gene lost 4 bases, with 15 bases spanning the gap. The CDR3 sequence is CSVEDVVGTSYGYTF. The CDR3 bases are TGCAGCGTTGAAGATGTAGTAGGGACAAGCTATGGCTACACCTTC.

The V and J genes are TRBV6-2 or TRBV6-3 and TRBJ2-5, with 8 bases fitting TRBD1. This CDR3 spans 16 amino acids. Trimming at V came to 4 bases and at J to 5 bases, leaving 12 bases not matched to a gene. CDR1 and CDR2 (germline): MNHEY, SVGEGT. CDR3 amino acids: CASSSRRQGARETQYF. The CDR3 nucleotides are TGTGCCAGCAGTTCCCGGAGGCAGGGGGCGCGGGAGACCCAGTACTTC.

This rearrangement joins TRBV7-8 to TRBJ2-1; possibly TRBD2 for D (5 bases). The V gene lost 1 base and the J gene lost 9 bases, with 25 bases spanning the gap. Germline V gene data show CDR1 as SGHVS and CDR2 as FQNEAQ. The CDR3 totals 18 residues. The CDR3 loop reads CASSLEVVTPGLVSEQFF. CDR3 bases: TGTGCCAGCAGCTTAGAAGTGGTCACCCCAGGACTTGTAAGTGAGCAGTTCTTC.

The rearrangement links TRBV15 to TRBJ1-4; the D gene is possibly TRBD1 (5 bases). CDR1 is LNHNV and CDR2 is YYDKDF in the germline V gene (reference sequence). CDR3 size: 16 residues. Trimming removed 0 bases at V and 7 bases at J, with 15 bases between. The CDR3 DNA follows: TGTGCCACCAGCAGAGATACAGGCCGGGGGTTTGAAAAACTGTTTTTT. As protein: CATSRDTGRGFEKLFF.

The rearrangement uses TRBV6-5 and TRBJ2-1; D perhaps matches TRBD1 (6 bases). The V end was cut by 6 bases, the J end by 8 bases, with 14 bases between. CDR3 length: 13 amino acids. The germline V gene encodes CDR1 MNHEY and CDR2 SVGAGI. In DNA, the CDR3 is TGTGCCAGCAGGCGAACAGGGATCGATGAGCAGTTCTTC. It translates to CASRRTGIDEQFF.

This chain uses TRBV18 with TRBJ1-1; TRBD1 is a possible D gene (5 bases). V was pared by 3 bases and J by 0 bases, with 11 bases between. CDR3 length: 15 amino acids. The V gene's germline CDR1 is KGHSH and CDR2 LQKENI. The CDR3 DNA sequence: TGTGCCAGCTCACCGAGGACACCCATGAACACTGAAGCTTTCTTT. The encoded protein is CASSPRTPMNTEAFF. The full variable domain, its missing parts supplied by reference TRBV18 and TRBJ1-1, is NAGVMQNPRHLVRRRGQEARLRCSPMKGHSHVYWYRQLPEEGLKFMVYLQKENIIDESGMPKERFSAEFPKEGPSILRIQQVVRGDSAAYFCASSPRTPMNTEAFFGQGTRLTVV.

The chain employs TRBV27 and TRBJ1-4; TRBD1 matches 8 bases. V was clipped by 3 bases and J by 0 bases; unmatched bases: 6. The CDR3 loop spans 17 amino acids. From germline, CDR1 is MNHEY and CDR2 SMNVEV (reference sequence). CDR3 sequence: CASSFSGTGATNEKLFF. CDR3 nucleotides: TGTGCCAGCAGTTTCTCCGGGACAGGAGCAACTAATGAAAAACTGTTTTTT.

This clone was found once. This chain links TRBV5-1 with TRBJ2-2; 7 bases align to TRBD1. CDR3 size: 15 residues. Trimming took 6 bases from V and 5 from J; bases not matched to a gene: 10. Germline V lookup: CDR1 SGHRS, CDR2 YFSETQ. The CDR3 coding sequence is TGCGCCAGCACCGACAGGGCACACCAAACCGGGGAGCTGTTTTTT. Its protein is CASTDRAHQTGELFF.

The chain carries TRBV2 and TRBJ2-2; 12 positions match TRBD2. The CDR3 consists of 15 residues. CDR1 and CDR2 (germline): SNHLY, FYNNEI. The ends lost 7 bases at V and 4 bases at J; junction bases unmatched: 4. The CDR3 DNA sequence: TGTGCCAGCACGGCACTAGCGGGAGGCACCGGGGAGCTGTTTTTT. It encodes CASTALAGGTGELFF.

The rearrangement links TRBV12-3 or TRBV12-4 to TRBJ2-6; no definite D call. Trimming left V 6 bases short and J 2 bases short, with 5 bases between. The CDR3 has 13 amino acids. CDR3: CASRGTGANVLTF. CDR3 coding DNA: TGTGCCAGCAGGGGCACTGGGGCCAACGTCCTGACTTTC.

This clone was detected a few times. This chain connects TRBV20-1 to TRBJ2-3; D is perhaps TRBD1 (6 bases). CDR3 length: 15 amino acids. V was clipped by 3 bases and J by 1 base, with 14 bases between them. Germline V lookup: CDR1 DFQATT, CDR2 SNEGSKA (reference sequence). The CDR3 DNA sequence: TGCAGTGCTAGTGCGCAGGGGTTGGGCACAGATACGCAGTATTTT. It codes for CSASAQGLGTDTQYF.

The chain has TRBV19 and TRBJ2-5; 10 bases are shared with TRBD2. V shed 7 bases and J 1 base; nucleotides not matched to a gene: 3. Germline-derived CDR1 and CDR2 are LNHDA and SQIVND (reference sequence). This CDR3 comprises 14 residues. The CDR3 sequence is CASKEREGQETQYF. The CDR3 region has the DNA TGTGCCAGTAAGGAGCGGGAGGGCCAAGAGACCCAGTACTTC.

The chain couples TRBV5-4 to TRBJ2-2, with D possibly being TRBD2 (6 bases). This CDR3 is built from 16 residues. CDR1 is SGHNT, CDR2 YYREEE, per germline (reference sequence). The V end was cut by 2 bases, the J end by 2 bases, with 13 bases between. The CDR3 DNA reads TGTGCCAGCAGCTTCGGGAGTTGGGGCAACACCGGGGAGCTGTTTTTT. Protein sequence: CASSFGSWGNTGELFF.

This clone showed up just once. The chain is built from TRBV19 and TRBJ2-7; D not certain. Deletions cut 6 bases from V and 4 bases from J, with 7 bases between. Germline V gives CDR1 LNHDA, CDR2 SQIVND (reference sequence). This CDR3 has 11 amino acids. The CDR3 sequence is CASSWGYEQYF. The CDR3 DNA is TGTGCCAGTAGCTGGGGTTACGAGCAGTACTTC.

The chain recombines TRBV4-1 with TRBJ1-6; D remains unclear. Germline V CDR1 and CDR2: MGHRA, YSYEKL. CDR3 size: 16 residues. Trimming left V 0 bases short and J 5 bases short, with 11 bases between. CDR3 DNA sequence: TGCGCCAGCAGCCAAGATGGTCTAGGTGATAATTCACCCCTCCACTTT. Translated: CASSQDGLGDNSPLHF.

This clone occurred once. CDR3 sequence: CAWKLTTGYEQYF. In DNA, the CDR3 is TGTGCCTGGAAGTTAACGACAGGGTACGAGCAGTACTTC. V and J are TRBV30 and TRBJ2-7; 7 nucleotides line up with TRBD1. Per germline, CDR1 GTSNPN and CDR2 SVGIG (reference sequence). The CDR3 runs to 13 residues. V was pared by 4 bases and J by 4 bases, with 7 bases of the junction left unmatched. The full variable domain, rest sourced from reference TRBV30 and TRBJ2-7, is SQTIHQWPATLVQPVGSPLSLECTVEGTSNPNLYWYRQAAGRGLQLLFYSVGIGQISSEVPQNLSASRPQDRQFILSSKKLLLSDSGFYLCAWKLTTGYEQYFGPGTRLTVT.

This rearrangement joins TRBV4-2 to TRBJ1-5; no definite D call. The CDR3 spans 15 residues. Trimming cost V 1 base and J 5 bases, with 12 bases left between them. Per germline, CDR1 LGHNA and CDR2 YNFKEQ. In nucleotides, the CDR3 is TGTGCCAGCAGCCAAGTTTTGGGGTTCGATCAGCCCCAGCATTTT. This gives the protein CASSQVLGFDQPQHF.

The V and J genes are TRBV6-1 and TRBJ1-1; possibly TRBD1 for D (6 bases). The CDR3 sequence is 13 residues long. Germline loops: CDR1 MNHNS, CDR2 SASEGT. Trimming took 3 bases from V and 8 from J, leaving 13 bases between them. The CDR3, as DNA: TGTGCCAGCAGTGAGGGGGCAGGGTGGGAAGCTTTCTTT. This codes for CASSEGAGWEAFF.

The chain combines TRBV30 with TRBJ1-1; a possible D gene is TRBD1 (5 bases). V was shortened by 8 bases and J by 1 base, with 14 bases between the two germline ends. Germline lookup yields CDR1 GTSNPN and CDR2 SVGIG (reference sequence). The CDR3 runs 13 residues. CDR3 loop: CAAWPGTNTEAFF. DNA for the CDR3: TGTGCCGCATGGCCCGGGACGAACACTGAAGCTTTCTTT.

This chain links TRBV12-3 or TRBV12-4 with TRBJ2-7; no reliable D call. Trimming stripped 3 bases from V and 6 bases from J, with 9 bases between. The CDR3 covers 12 residues. For the CDR3, the DNA is TGTGCCAGCAGTTTCACGGGCGGCGAGCAGTACTTC. It is translated as CASSFTGGEQYF.

The rearrangement joins TRBV7-9 to TRBJ2-2; D may be TRBD2 (6 bases). This CDR3 comprises 15 residues. Germline lookup yields CDR1 SEHNR and CDR2 FQNEAQ (reference sequence). Trimming took off 5 bases at V and 4 bases at J, with 14 bases between the two ends. The DNA for the CDR3 is TGTGCCAGCAGCGCCGCGGGGCAGATCACCGGGGAGCTGTTTTTT. It is translated as CASSAAGQITGELFF. The variable domain in full, completed from reference TRBV7-9 and TRBJ2-2, reads DTGVSQNPRHKITKRGQNVTFRCDPISEHNRLYWYRQTLGQGPEFLTYFQNEAQLEKSRLLSDRFSAERPKGSFSTLEIQRTEQGDSAMYLCASSAAGQITGELFFGEGSRLTVL.